The clone carrying this T cell receptor beta chain was observed a few times. What it binds is unknown. The entry originates in a study of T-cell reconstitution after alpha-beta-depleted transplantation in children. Findings and limits, study-wide: Newly made T cells mostly supplied T-cell counts and diversity one year after transplant.

Preparing the TCRbeta library involved the use of unique molecular identifiers. TCRdb redid the calling of the PCR reads with MiXCR, one entry per CDR3 protein. The sample holds a few hundred thousand distinct CDR3 sequences, roughly 15% seen once. The CDR3 spans 12 residues. Germline V gene data show CDR1 as SQVTM and CDR2 as ANQGSEA. V dropped 6 bases and J dropped 3; count of bases not matched to a gene: 5. The sequencing here drew on PBMCs, mostly from graft donor cells, taken 360 days after TCRalphabeta/CD19-depleted stem cell transplant. The sequence was obtained from a boy under two years old who had a stem cell transplant for Wiskott-Aldrich syndrome, so the T cells may come from the graft donor. This chain links TRBV29-1 with TRBJ2-7; 7 bases agree with TRBD1. The CDR3 nucleotides are TGCAGCGTAAAAGGGACAGTCTACGAGCAGTACTTC. Its translation is CSVKGTVYEQYF.